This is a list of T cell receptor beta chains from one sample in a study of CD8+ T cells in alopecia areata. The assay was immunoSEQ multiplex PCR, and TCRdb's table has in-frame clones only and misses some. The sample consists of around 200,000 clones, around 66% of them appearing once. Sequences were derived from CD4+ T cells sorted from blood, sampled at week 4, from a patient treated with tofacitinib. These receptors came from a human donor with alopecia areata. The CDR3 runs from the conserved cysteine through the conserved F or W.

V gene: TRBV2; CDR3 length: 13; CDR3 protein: CASTDSQGGGYTF
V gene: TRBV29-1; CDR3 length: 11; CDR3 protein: CSALQGNGYTF
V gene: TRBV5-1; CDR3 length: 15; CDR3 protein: CASSLGTFSQGGYTF
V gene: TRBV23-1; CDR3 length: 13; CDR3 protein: CASSPPPRETQYF
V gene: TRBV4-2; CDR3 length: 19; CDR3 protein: CASSQVASGGAGSTDTQYF
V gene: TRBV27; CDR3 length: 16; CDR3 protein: CASSLFRGLFHSPLHF
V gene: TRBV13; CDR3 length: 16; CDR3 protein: CASTSVGTGGHQPQHF
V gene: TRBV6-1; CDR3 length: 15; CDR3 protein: CATQNQGVSYYGYTF
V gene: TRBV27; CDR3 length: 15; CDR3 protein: CASRPRGGRTDTQYF
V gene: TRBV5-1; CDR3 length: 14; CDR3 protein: CASSLEGRGNEQYF
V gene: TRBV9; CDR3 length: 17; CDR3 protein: CASSAGLLSTESYGYTF
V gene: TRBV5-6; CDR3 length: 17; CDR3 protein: CASSLRTHSSGANVLTF
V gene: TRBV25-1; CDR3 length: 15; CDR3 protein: CASNQPGTGEETQYF
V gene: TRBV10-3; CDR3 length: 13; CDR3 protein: CATADRERDTQYF
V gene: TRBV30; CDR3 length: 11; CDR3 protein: CAWSPGNTIYF
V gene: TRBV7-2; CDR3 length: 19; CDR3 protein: CASSLALRTSGGPRETQYF
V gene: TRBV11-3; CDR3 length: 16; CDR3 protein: CASSLEAGGHLNEQFF
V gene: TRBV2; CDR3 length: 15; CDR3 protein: CASSEIGAPGEKLFF
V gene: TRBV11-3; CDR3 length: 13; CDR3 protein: CASSLYRGTEAFF
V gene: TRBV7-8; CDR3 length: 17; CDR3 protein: CASSLTLTVTLPGSQHF
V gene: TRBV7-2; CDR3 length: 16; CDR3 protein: CASSLAISVAGETQYF
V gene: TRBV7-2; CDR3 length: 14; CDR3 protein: CASSFSGGNYGYTF
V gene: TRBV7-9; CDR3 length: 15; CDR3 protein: CASSLRGTGADTQYF
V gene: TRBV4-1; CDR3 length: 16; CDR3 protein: CASSQGTGQYQETQYF
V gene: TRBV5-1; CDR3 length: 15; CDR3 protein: CASSRGTSGVETQYF
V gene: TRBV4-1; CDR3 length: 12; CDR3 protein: CASSQDTDTQYF
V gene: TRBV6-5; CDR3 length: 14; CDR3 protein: CASSYGVGSETQYF